This TCR beta chain was found in a study of blood T cell repertoires in COVID-19 (dated by TCRdb to 2019 to 2021). Background on the whole study: ImmuneRACE Cohort 3 recovered participants were defined by two consecutive negative NP/OP PCR tests, healthcare professional clearance, or symptom resolution. The dataset comprised deeply sampled blood TCRbeta repertoires from subjects exposed to, actively infected with, or recovered from COVID-19. HLA class I and class II types, where available, came from metadata supplied by the sample provider rather than from assay-based typing. The repertoires were released in a freely available public database meant as a resource for research on the immune response to SARS-CoV-2. Collaborator samples came from the United States, Italy and Spain and covered acute and convalescent phases of COVID-19. Samples were obtained from the ongoing ImmuneRACE study (first 160 participants) and from some 1,200 subjects provided by 6 global collaborators. The prospective study material was composed of cDNA or gDNA derived from T cells, B-cell-depleted T cells, or PBMCs. Sample metadata almost always included a de-identified subject ID, COVID-19 status, age in years and sex.

The immunoSEQ Assay, a bias-controlled multiplex PCR, was used to amplify TCRbeta CDR3 regions from genomic DNA. For the original study's pipeline: The number of nucleated cells in each sample was estimated by amplification of reference gene primers within the assay. To quantify the absolute abundance of each unique TCRbeta CDR3 rearrangement, sequence reads were collapsed and filtered. For each sample, productive Simpson clonality was calculated as the square root of Simpson's diversity index over productive rearrangements. TCRdb obtained this table from immuneACCESS and retained in-frame rearrangements with V and J assigned. These tables miss some clones; where compared with another copy, unresolved V genes account for less than half of the shortfall, and the remainder is unexplained. V and J calls and clone size are copied from that table; D and trimming were computed from the DNA. For this sample the table gives about 270,000 clones, of which 88% were detected only once. The top ten constitute over 2% of the sample.

Participants in the prospective study were aged roughly 18 to 100 years, lived in about two dozen United States geographic areas, and enrolled through a virtual design. To assign participants to cohorts, the prospective study relied on clinical history that participants themselves reported in a screening survey and a study questionnaire. In the prospective study, mobile phlebotomists collected whole blood, serum and a nasopharyngeal or oropharyngeal swab from each participant. Participants in the prospective study had the option to provide additional blood draws and questionnaires over a roughly two-month period. Prospective study blood samples were shipped either frozen or at room temperature before DNA extraction. The paper's findings and limits, for the study overall: How much clinical and demographic metadata was included differed by source and by participant, and the metadata was provided uncurated.

From the cysteine through the phenylalanine, the CDR3 covers 16 amino acids. Just CDR3 DNA is preserved here, 48 bases in frame from base 1. V is clipped by 2 bases and J by 4 bases, and the sequence between their germline boundaries is 14 bases long. For CDR1 and CDR2, the germline V gene lists KGHDR and SFDVKD. Note on this clone: Its antigen specificity is not known. Base qualities are not recorded, but no much larger clone differs from it by a single base.

This TCR came from a woman aged 55-70 years in a cohort exposed to, infected with or recovered from COVID-19 (not recorded which). The sequenced sample was PBMCs or T cells enriched from blood (not recorded which). This chain joins TRBV24-1 to TRBJ1-5, with TRBD1 perhaps the D gene, on 6 matching bases. The CDR3 corresponds to CATSDSGRGGNQPQHF. The nucleotides are TGTGCCACCAGTGATTCTGGCAGGGGAGGGAATCAGCCCCAGCATTTT.